This T cell receptor beta chain derives from a study of a mutant IDH1 vaccine in newly diagnosed glioma. Using immunoSEQ multiplex PCR, the repertoire was profiled, and TCRdb retains in-frame clones only, with some absent. The sample carries roughly 86,000 clones, more than 80% recorded once. Remarks on this clone: Its target is not known.

The time point is: week 47, end of study. One vaccine dose held 300 ug of mutant IDH1 20-mer peptide and came with topical imiquimod. Trimming removed 3 bases from V and 1 base from J, with 8 bases in between. CDR1 is MNHEY, CDR2 SMNVEV, per germline (reference sequence). This CDR3 has 14 residues. This chain uses TRBV27 with TRBJ2-3; a possible D gene is TRBD2 (5 bases). The material was PBMCs, obtained from a glioma patient whose treatment included an IDH1 peptide vaccine. The source of this sequence is a man aged 35-49 years with glioma. The CDR3 DNA sequence: TGTGCCAGCAGTTTGGGAGCCCGCACAGATACGCAGTATTTT. Amino acids: CASSLGARTDTQYF.